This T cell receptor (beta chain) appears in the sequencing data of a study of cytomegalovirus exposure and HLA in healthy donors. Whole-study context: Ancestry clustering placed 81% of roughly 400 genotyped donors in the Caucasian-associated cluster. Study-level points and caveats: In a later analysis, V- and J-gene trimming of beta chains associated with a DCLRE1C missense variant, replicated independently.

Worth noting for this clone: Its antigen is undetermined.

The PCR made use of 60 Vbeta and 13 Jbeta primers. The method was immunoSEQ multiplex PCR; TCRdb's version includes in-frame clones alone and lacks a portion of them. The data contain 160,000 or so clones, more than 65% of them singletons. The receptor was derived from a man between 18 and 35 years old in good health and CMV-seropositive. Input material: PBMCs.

Here the CDR3 reads CSVGTTGEKLFF. For the CDR3, the DNA is TGCAGCGTTGGTACGACTGGTGAAAAACTGTTTTTT. The rearrangement uses TRBV29-1 and TRBJ1-4; D ambiguous. The CDR3 totals 12 residues. The germline V gene encodes CDR1 SQVTM and CDR2 ANQGSEA. The ends were cut back, 4 bases at V and 7 bases at J, with 10 bases in the middle.